This T cell receptor (beta chain) was captured in a study of blood T cell repertoires in COVID-19. V was shortened by 3 bases and J by 5 bases, with 19 bases between the two germline ends. CDR3 length: 16 residues. Per the germline V gene, CDR1 is LGHNT and CDR2 is FRNRAP. The assay was immunoSEQ multiplex PCR, and TCRdb's table has in-frame clones only and misses some. The sample holds over 600,000 clones, about 90% seen once. The origin of this receptor is a woman younger than 30 with acute or convalescent COVID-19. Sequenced sample: peripheral blood. The chain carries TRBV12-5 and TRBJ1-2; D is ambiguous. The CDR3 DNA reads as TGTGCTAGTGGTTTCAGTCGTGGAGAAAACTCATATGGCTACACCTTC. The encoded protein is CASGFSRGENSYGYTF. Variable domain in full (rest from reference TRBV12-5 and TRBJ1-2): DARVTQTPRHKVTEMGQEVTMRCQPILGHNTVFWYRQTMMQGLELLAYFRNRAPLDDSGMPKDRFSAEMPDATLATLKIQPSEPRDSAVYFCASGFSRGENSYGYTFGSGTRLTVV.